This T cell receptor beta chain was identified during a study of blood T cell repertoires in COVID-19. Overall study context: The samples span acute and convalescent COVID-19 from the United States, Italy and Spain. PBMCs, B-cell-depleted T cells, or T cells provided the cDNA or gDNA that made up the material.

How the authors handled the data: Estimated nucleated cell counts came from reference gene primer amplification. Only in-frame clones appear in the TCRdb table, and some are missing; sequencing was by immunoSEQ multiplex PCR. V and J calls and clone size come straight from that table; D and trimming were deduced from the DNA. The sample has about 190,000 clones, around nine tenths seen once; the top ten hold approximately 5.6%. The CDR3 extends over 18 amino acids. CDR1 MGHRA and CDR2 YSYEKL come from the germline V gene. V shed 0 bases and J 2 bases; nucleotides not matched to a gene: 11. What was sequenced was peripheral blood. The rearrangement joins TRBV4-1 to TRBJ2-3; 7 bases are shared with TRBD2. This sequence was found in a woman in her thirties or forties who had recovered from COVID-19. The DNA of the CDR3 is TGCGCCAGCAGCCAAGAATCCTTGGGCGGGGGACTCACAGATACGCAGTATTTT. It specifies CASSQESLGGGLTDTQYF.